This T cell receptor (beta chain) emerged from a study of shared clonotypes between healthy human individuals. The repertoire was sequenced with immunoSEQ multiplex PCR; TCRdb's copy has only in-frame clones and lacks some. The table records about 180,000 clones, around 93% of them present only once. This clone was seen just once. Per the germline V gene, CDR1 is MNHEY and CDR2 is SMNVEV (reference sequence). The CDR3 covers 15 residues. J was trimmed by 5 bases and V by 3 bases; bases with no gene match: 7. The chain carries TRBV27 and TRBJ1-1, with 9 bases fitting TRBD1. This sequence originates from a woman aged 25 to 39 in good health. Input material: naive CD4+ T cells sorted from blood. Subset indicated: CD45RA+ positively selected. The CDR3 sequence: CASSLGQGWGTEAFF. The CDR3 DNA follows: TGTGCCAGCAGTTTGGGACAGGGTTGGGGTACTGAAGCTTTCTTT.